Following are 3 T cell receptor beta chains from one sample sequenced in a study of OX40 agonist ivuxolimab in advanced cancers. Here immunoSEQ multiplex PCR was the method, and the copy in TCRdb shows in-frame clones only, minus some. The sample includes some 70,000 clones, 80% seen only once; the top ten take around 8.2%. Sequences were derived from CD4+ or CD8+ T cells sorted from blood, sampled in a trial of the OX40 agonist ivuxolimab. Receptors were obtained from an adult with an advanced solid tumor such as melanoma, head and neck, liver or kidney cancer.

This rearrangement joins TRBV5-4 to TRBJ1-2; unclear D gene. Germline values: CDR1 SGHNT, CDR2 YYREEE (reference sequence). This CDR3 comprises 12 residues. Trimming removed 0 bases at V and 5 bases at J, with 5 bases between. For the CDR3, the DNA is TGTGCCAGCAGCTTGGACGGGTATGGCTACACCTTC. It codes for CASSLDGYGYTF.

The CDR3 here is CASSGGGSLNEQFF. DNA of the CDR3: TGTGCCAGCAGCGGGGGGGGCTCCCTCAATGAGCAGTTCTTC. The chain uses TRBV7-2 and TRBJ2-1; possibly TRBD2 for D (7 bases). Germline V gives CDR1 SGHTA, CDR2 FQGNSA. The CDR3 sequence is 14 residues long. V was cut by 5 bases and J by 6 bases, with 14 bases left in between. Combining the CDR3 with reference TRBV7-2 and TRBJ2-1 gives the whole variable domain GAGVSQSPSNKVTEKGKDVELRCDPISGHTALYWYRQSLGQGLEFLIYFQGNSAPDKSGLPSDRFSAERTGGSVSTLTIQRTQQEDSAVYLCASSGGGSLNEQFFGPGTRLTVL.

This sequence joins TRBV5-1 and TRBJ1-4; maybe TRBD1 (5 bases). CDR1 SGHRS and CDR2 YFSETQ come from the germline V gene. Trimming cost V 5 bases and J 0 bases, with 14 bases left between them. The CDR3 has 16 amino acids. The CDR3 DNA follows: TGCGCCAGCAGACCCGGGGGAGGGGCAACTAATGAAAAACTGTTTTTT. Amino acids: CASRPGGGATNEKLFF.